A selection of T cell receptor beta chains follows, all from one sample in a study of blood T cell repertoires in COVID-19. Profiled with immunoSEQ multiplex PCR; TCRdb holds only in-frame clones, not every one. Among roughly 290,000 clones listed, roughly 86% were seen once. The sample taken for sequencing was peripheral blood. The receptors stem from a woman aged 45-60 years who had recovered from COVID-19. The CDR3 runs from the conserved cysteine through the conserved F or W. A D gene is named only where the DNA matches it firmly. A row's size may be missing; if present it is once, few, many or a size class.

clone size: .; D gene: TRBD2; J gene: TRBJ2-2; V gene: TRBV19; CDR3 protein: CASSIPYTSGRRTGELFF; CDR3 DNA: TGTGCCAGTAGTATACCCTATACTAGCGGGAGGCGCACCGGGGAGCTGTTTTTT
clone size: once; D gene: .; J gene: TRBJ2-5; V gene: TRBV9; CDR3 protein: CASSVGTLQETQYF; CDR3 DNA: TGTGCCAGCAGCGTAGGGACACTCCAAGAGACCCAGTACTTC
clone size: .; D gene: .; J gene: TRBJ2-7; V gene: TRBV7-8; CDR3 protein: CASSLAGGQGNEQYF; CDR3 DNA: TGTGCCAGCAGCTTAGCCGGGGGTCAGGGAAACGAGCAGTACTTC
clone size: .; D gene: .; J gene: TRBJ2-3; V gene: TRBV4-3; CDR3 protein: CASSQFYGGYRTDTQYF; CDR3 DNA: TGCGCCAGCAGCCAGTTTTATGGAGGTTATCGAACAGATACGCAGTATTTT
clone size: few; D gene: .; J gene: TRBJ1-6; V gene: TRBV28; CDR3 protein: CASRPPGRDNSPLHF; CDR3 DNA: TGTGCCAGCAGGCCCCCGGGAAGGGATAATTCACCCCTCCACTTT
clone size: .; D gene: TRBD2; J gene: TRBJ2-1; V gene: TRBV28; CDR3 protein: CASSRSGGYNEQFF; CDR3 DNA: TGTGCCAGCAGCCGAAGCGGGGGGTACAATGAGCAGTTCTTC
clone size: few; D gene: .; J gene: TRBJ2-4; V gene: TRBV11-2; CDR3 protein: CASSFDTKNIQYF; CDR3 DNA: TGTGCCAGCAGCTTCGACACCAAAAACATTCAGTACTTC
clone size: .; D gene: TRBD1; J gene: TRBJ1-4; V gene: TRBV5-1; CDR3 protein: CASSLANRGREKLFF; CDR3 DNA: TGCGCCAGCAGCTTGGCAAACAGGGGGCGGGAAAAACTGTTTTTT
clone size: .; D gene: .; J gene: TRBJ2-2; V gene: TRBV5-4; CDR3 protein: CASSSYTGELFF; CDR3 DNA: TGTGCCAGCAGCTCCTACACCGGGGAGCTGTTTTTT
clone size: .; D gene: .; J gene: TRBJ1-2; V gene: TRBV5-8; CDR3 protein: CASSLGQFYYGYTF; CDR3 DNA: TGTGCCAGCAGCTTGGGGCAGTTTTACTATGGCTACACCTTC
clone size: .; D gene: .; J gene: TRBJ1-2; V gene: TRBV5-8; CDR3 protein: CASSLGGSGYTF; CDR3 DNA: TGTGCCAGCAGCTTGGGCGGGAGCGGCTACACCTTC
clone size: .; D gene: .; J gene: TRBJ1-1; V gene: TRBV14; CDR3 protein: CASSFGGGNTEAFF; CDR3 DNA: TGTGCCAGCAGCTTCGGGGGGGGGAACACTGAAGCTTTCTTT
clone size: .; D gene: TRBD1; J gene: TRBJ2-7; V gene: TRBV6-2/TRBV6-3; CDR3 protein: CASSQGQGSYEQYF; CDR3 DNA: TGTGCCAGCAGCCAAGGACAGGGTTCCTACGAGCAGTACTTC
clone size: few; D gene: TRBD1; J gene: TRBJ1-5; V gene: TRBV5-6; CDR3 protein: CASSSYLRDSYSNQPQHF; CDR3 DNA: TGTGCCAGCAGCTCCTACCTCCGGGACAGCTATAGCAATCAGCCCCAGCATTTT
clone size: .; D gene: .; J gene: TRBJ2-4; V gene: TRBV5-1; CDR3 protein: CASSSPLDPTDAKNIQYF; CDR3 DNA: TGCGCCAGCAGCTCCCCCCTAGATCCGACGGATGCCAAAAACATTCAGTACTTC
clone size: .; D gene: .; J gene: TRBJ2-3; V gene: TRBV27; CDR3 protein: CASSLSRTNTDTQYF; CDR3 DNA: TGTGCCAGCAGTTTATCGAGGACTAACACAGATACGCAGTATTTT
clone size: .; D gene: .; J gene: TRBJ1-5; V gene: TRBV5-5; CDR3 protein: CASSLTDQPQHF; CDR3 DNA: TGTGCCAGCAGCTTGACAGATCAGCCCCAGCATTTT
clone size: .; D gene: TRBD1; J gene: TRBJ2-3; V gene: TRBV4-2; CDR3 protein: CASSHETGGARDTQYF; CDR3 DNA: TGTGCCAGCAGCCATGAAACAGGGGGCGCAAGGGATACGCAGTATTTT
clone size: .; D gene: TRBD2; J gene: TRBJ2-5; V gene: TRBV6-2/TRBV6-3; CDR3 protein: CASSYARLAGGPGETQYF; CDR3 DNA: TGTGCCAGCAGTTACGCGAGACTAGCGGGAGGGCCTGGGGAGACCCAGTACTTC
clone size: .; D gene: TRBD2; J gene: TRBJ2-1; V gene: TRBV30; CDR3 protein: CAWNFLAGGRNEQFF; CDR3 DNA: TGTGCCTGGAATTTCCTAGCGGGAGGGCGGAATGAGCAGTTCTTC
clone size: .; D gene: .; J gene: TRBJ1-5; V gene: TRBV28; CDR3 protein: CAGRRRGNQPQHF; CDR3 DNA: TGTGCCGGCCGTCGGAGGGGCAATCAGCCCCAGCATTTT
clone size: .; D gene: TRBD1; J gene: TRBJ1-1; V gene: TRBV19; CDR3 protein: CASSQQGANTEAFF; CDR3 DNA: TGTGCCAGTAGTCAACAGGGGGCGAACACTGAAGCTTTCTTT
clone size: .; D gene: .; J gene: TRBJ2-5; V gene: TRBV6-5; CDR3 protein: CASSRLETQYF; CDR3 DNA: TGTGCCAGCAGTCGACTGGAGACCCAGTACTTC
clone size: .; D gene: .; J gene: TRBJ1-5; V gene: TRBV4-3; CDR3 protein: CASSQARNNQPQHF; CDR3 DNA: TGCGCCAGCAGCCAAGCGAGGAACAATCAGCCCCAGCATTTT
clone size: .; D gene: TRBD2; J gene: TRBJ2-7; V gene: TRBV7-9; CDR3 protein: CASSRQGLAVYEQYF; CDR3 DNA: TGTGCCAGCAGCCGCCAGGGACTAGCGGTATACGAGCAGTACTTC
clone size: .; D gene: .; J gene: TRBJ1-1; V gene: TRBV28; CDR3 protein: CASSSMGGVSDTEAFF; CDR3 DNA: TGTGCCAGCAGTTCCATGGGGGGGGTATCGGACACTGAAGCTTTCTTT
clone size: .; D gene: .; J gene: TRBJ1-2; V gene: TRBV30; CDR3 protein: CAWRRGGYGYTF; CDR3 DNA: TGTGCCTGGAGACGAGGGGGCTATGGCTACACCTTC
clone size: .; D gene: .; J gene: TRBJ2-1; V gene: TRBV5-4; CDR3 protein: CASSSRRISYNEQFF; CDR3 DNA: TGTGCCAGCAGCTCGAGGAGAATCTCCTACAATGAGCAGTTCTTC
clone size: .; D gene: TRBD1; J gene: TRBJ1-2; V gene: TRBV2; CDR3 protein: CASSDPGQGYGYTF; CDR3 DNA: TGTGCCAGCAGTGATCCGGGACAGGGCTATGGCTACACCTTC
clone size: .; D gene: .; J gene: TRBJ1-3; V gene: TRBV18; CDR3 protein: CASSPRGPGNTIYF; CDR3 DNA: TGTGCCAGCTCACCACGAGGGCCTGGAAACACCATATATTTT
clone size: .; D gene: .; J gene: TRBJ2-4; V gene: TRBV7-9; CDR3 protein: CASSLVQGENIQYF; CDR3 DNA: TGTGCCAGCAGCTTAGTGCAGGGTGAAAACATTCAGTACTTC
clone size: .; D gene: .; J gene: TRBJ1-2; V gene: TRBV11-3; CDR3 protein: CASSLGGGGIYGYTF; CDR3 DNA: TGTGCCAGCAGCTTAGGAGGAGGCGGGATCTATGGCTACACCTTC
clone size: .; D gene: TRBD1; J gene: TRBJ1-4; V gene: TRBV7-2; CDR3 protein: CASSFNGQATNEKLFF; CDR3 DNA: TGTGCCAGCAGCTTCAACGGACAGGCAACTAATGAAAAACTGTTTTTT
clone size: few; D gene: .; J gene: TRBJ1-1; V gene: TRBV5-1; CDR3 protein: CASSSGPDTEAFF; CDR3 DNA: TGCGCCAGCAGCTCCGGTCCGGACACTGAAGCTTTCTTT
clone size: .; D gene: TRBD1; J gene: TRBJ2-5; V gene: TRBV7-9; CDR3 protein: CASSFLTGQETQYF; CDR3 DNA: TGTGCCAGCAGCTTTCTGACAGGGCAAGAGACCCAGTACTTC
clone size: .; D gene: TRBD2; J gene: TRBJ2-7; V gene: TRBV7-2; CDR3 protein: CASSLSSGTTYEQYF; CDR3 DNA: TGTGCCAGCAGCCTTTCTAGCGGGACGACCTACGAGCAGTACTTC
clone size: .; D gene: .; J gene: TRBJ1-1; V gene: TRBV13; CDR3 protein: CASSPRGGMTTEAFF; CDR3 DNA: TGTGCCAGCAGCCCCCGGGGAGGGATGACGACTGAAGCTTTCTTT
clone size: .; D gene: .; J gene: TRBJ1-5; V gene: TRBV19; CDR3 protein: CASSIKQGPQPQHF; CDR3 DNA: TGTGCCAGTAGTATAAAACAGGGCCCTCAGCCCCAGCATTTT
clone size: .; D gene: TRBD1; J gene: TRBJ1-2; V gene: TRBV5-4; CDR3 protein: CASSLVQGAVYGYTF; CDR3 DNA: TGTGCCAGCAGCTTGGTCCAGGGGGCAGTATATGGCTACACCTTC
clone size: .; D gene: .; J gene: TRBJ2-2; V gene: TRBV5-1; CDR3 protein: CASSLAWNTGELFF; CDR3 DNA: TGCGCCAGCAGCTTAGCGTGGAACACCGGGGAGCTGTTTTTT
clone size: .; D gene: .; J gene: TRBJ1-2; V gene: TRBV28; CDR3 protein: CASSLEQNYGYTF; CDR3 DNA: TGTGCCAGCAGTTTAGAACAGAACTATGGCTACACCTTC
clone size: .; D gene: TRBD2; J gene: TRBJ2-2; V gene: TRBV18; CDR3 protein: CASSPFPSGRSDTGELFF; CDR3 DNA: TGTGCCAGCTCACCATTTCCGAGCGGGAGGAGTGACACCGGGGAGCTGTTTTTT